One sample yielded the 10 T cell receptor beta chains listed below, sequenced in a study of blood T cells in healthy people across ages. A second PCR of 7 to 11 cycles used a sample-barcoded 5' primer and a J-beta primer mix. TCRdb processed the 5' RACE reads anew with MiXCR; each CDR3 protein has one entry. Among under 950,000 distinct CDR3 sequences listed, about 20% were seen once. The specimen was blood. Every receptor here comes from a man between 70 and 80 years old in good health.

This clonotype was seen more than once but under ten times. The V call is TRBV2, the J call TRBJ1-4; no firm D call. CDR3 length equals 15 residues. V lost 5 bases and J lost 8, with 18 bases in between. The V gene's germline CDR1 is SNHLY and CDR2 FYNNEI. CDR3 region: CASSSLTPGREKLFF. In nucleotides, the CDR3 is TGTGCCAGCAGTAGCTTGACACCGGGCCGCGAAAAACTGTTTTTT.

The table lists this clonotype with a few counts. The V gene is TRBV7-2, the J gene TRBJ2-5; D tentatively reads TRBD1 or TRBD2 (6 bases each). The CDR3 extends over 15 amino acids. The ends were cut back, 4 bases at V and 7 bases at J, with 19 bases in the middle. CDR1 and CDR2 (germline): SGHTA, FQGNSA. CDR3 sequence reads: CASSSLRGPGVTQYF. The CDR3 DNA is TGTGCCAGCAGCTCATTACGGGGGCCGGGTGTGACCCAGTACTTC.

The V and J genes are TRBV19 and TRBJ1-1; 7 bases are shared with TRBD1. The CDR3 contains 15 residues. The V gene's germline CDR1 is LNHDA and CDR2 SQIVND (reference sequence). Trimming took 7 bases from V and 2 from J; bases not matched to a gene: 10. The DNA for the CDR3 is TGTGCCAGTAATCCACCCGGGACAGCTAACACTGAAGCTTTCTTT. It codes for CASNPPGTANTEAFF.

V gene TRBV3-1 combines with J gene TRBJ1-2; D remains ambiguous. Looked up from germline, CDR1 is LGHDT and CDR2 is YNNKEL (reference sequence). This CDR3 has 13 residues. V was clipped by 3 bases and J by 3 bases, with 8 bases between them. The CDR3 protein is CASSQVRDYGYTF. The CDR3 nucleotides are TGTGCCAGCAGCCAGGTCCGGGACTATGGCTACACCTTC.

This clonotype was counted ten times or more. V is TRBV28 and J is TRBJ2-7, with TRBD1 identical over 8 bases. This CDR3 has 13 amino acids. The ends lost 6 bases at V and 3 bases at J; junction bases unmatched: 4. The V gene's germline CDR1 is MDHEN and CDR2 SYDVKM. CDR3 amino acids: CASRPQGGYEQYF. The CDR3 DNA reads TGTGCCAGCAGGCCACAGGGGGGCTACGAGCAGTACTTC.

This clonotype was picked up a small number of times. The V and J genes are TRBV7-2 and TRBJ2-4; 7 positions agree with TRBD1. CDR1 and CDR2 from the germline V gene are SGHTA and FQGNSA. CDR3 size: 14 residues. Losses at the gene ends were 5 bases for V and 6 bases for J; bases not matched to a gene: 7. The CDR3, as DNA: TGTGCCAGCAGCCAAGGACAGGACACAAACATTCAGTACTTC. The encoded protein is CASSQGQDTNIQYF.

This clonotype was seen a few times. The V and J genes are TRBV12-3 or TRBV12-4 and TRBJ2-3, with 7 nucleotides matching TRBD1. The CDR3 loop spans 16 amino acids. Unmatched junction bases numbered 8, after V lost 1 base and J lost 4 bases. The CDR3 region is CASSLDRGRLADTQYF. The CDR3, as DNA: TGTGCCAGCAGTTTAGACAGGGGCCGGCTCGCAGATACGCAGTATTTT.

In nucleotides, the CDR3 is TGCAGTGGACCGGGACATCTCACAGATACGCAGTATTTT. The encoded protein is CSGPGHLTDTQYF. This chain links TRBV20-1 with TRBJ2-3; D might be TRBD1 (6 bases). The CDR3 consists of 13 residues. Trimming took 7 bases from V and 2 from J, leaving 13 bases between them. CDR1 and CDR2 from the germline V gene are DFQATT and SNEGSKA (reference sequence).

The V and J genes are TRBV2 and TRBJ2-3, with 10 bases fitting TRBD2. CDR3 size: 15 residues. CDR1 and CDR2 (germline): SNHLY, FYNNEI. J gave up 2 bases and V 7 bases, and 6 bases lay outside the gene matches. CDR3 amino acids: CASISLAGVTDTQYF. CDR3 nucleotides: TGTGCCAGCATCAGCCTAGCGGGGGTCACAGATACGCAGTATTTT.

The chain employs TRBV29-1 and TRBJ1-3, with D hard to call. This CDR3 is built from 11 residues. The germline V gene has CDR1 SQVTM and CDR2 ANQGSEA. DNA for the CDR3: TGCACCAAGAGCACTGGAAACACCATATATTTT. This encodes CTKSTGNTIYF.